The 15 T cell receptor beta chains given below trace back to one sample, sequenced in a study of OX40 agonist ivuxolimab in advanced cancers. Some clones are missing from TCRdb's copy, which holds only in-frame ones; the method was immunoSEQ multiplex PCR. The repertoire holds around 80,000 clones, with roughly 87% as singletons. This specimen was CD4+ or CD8+ T cells sorted from blood, taken in a trial of the OX40 agonist ivuxolimab. These receptors came from an adult with an advanced solid tumor such as melanoma, head and neck, liver or kidney cancer.

The rearrangement links TRBV5-1 to TRBJ2-2; 7 bases fit TRBD2. The germline V gene has CDR1 SGHRS and CDR2 YFSETQ. V lost 3 bases and J lost 1; bases outside the gene matches: 9. There are 17 residues in the CDR3. CDR3 in amino acids: CASSSAPSGKNTGELFF. Here the CDR3 DNA reads TGCGCCAGCAGCTCCGCCCCTAGCGGAAAGAACACCGGGGAGCTGTTTTTT.

The chain joins TRBV7-9 to TRBJ2-3; a possible D gene is TRBD1 (6 bases). CDR1 is SEHNR and CDR2 is FQNEAQ in the germline V gene (reference sequence). The CDR3 length is 15 residues. Trimming cost V 5 bases and J 6 bases, with 18 bases left between them. CDR3 sequence: CASSTGTLSADTQYF. The CDR3 DNA reads TGTGCCAGCAGCACAGGGACACTATCGGCCGATACGCAGTATTTT.

Only a few counts were recorded for this clone. The V gene is TRBV19, the J gene TRBJ2-7; 10 nucleotides agree with TRBD2. V lost 6 bases and J lost 2; bases outside the gene matches: 7. The CDR3 totals 15 residues. Germline values: CDR1 LNHDA, CDR2 SQIVND (reference sequence). The CDR3 nucleotides read TGTGCCAGTAGCGATCCCGGGACTAGCGCCTACGAGCAGTACTTC. Translated, it gives CASSDPGTSAYEQYF.

The chain couples TRBV9 to TRBJ2-5; D possibly corresponds to TRBD2 (6 bases). From germline, CDR1 is SGDLS and CDR2 YYNGEE. V was shortened by 3 bases and J by 2 bases, with 17 bases between the two germline ends. CDR3 length equals 16 residues. DNA for the CDR3: TGTGCCAGCAGCGGGGCGTTGGGACTGACACAAGAGACCCAGTACTTC. This translates into CASSGALGLTQETQYF.

The chain uses TRBV7-8 and TRBJ2-1, with a possible D match to TRBD2 (6 bases). CDR1 is SGHVS, CDR2 FQNEAQ, per germline. This CDR3 contains 15 residues. The V and J ends lost 10 bases and 3 bases respectively, with 19 bases between them. The chain's CDR3 is CATHRGGAGYNEQFF. CDR3 DNA: TGTGCCACTCATCGAGGAGGGGCCGGCTACAATGAGCAGTTCTTC.

V gene TRBV10-2 combines with J gene TRBJ2-7, with D possibly called TRBD1 or TRBD2 (6 bases each). The CDR3 spans 15 residues. Germline CDR1 and CDR2: WSHSY and SAAADI. Trimming pared 0 bases from V and 2 bases from J, leaving 11 bases between. CDR3 loop: CASSESWGAPYEQYF. DNA for the CDR3: TGCGCCAGCAGTGAGTCCTGGGGGGCCCCCTACGAGCAGTACTTC.

This CDR3 is CASSLQVSLYGYTF. CDR3 DNA sequence: TGTGCCAGCAGCTTACAGGTTTCGCTATATGGCTACACCTTC. This chain connects TRBV7-8 to TRBJ1-2; D remains ambiguous. The V gene lost 2 bases and the J gene lost 5 bases, with 12 bases spanning the gap. CDR1 SGHVS and CDR2 FQNEAQ come from the germline V gene. The CDR3 sequence is 14 residues long.

This chain connects TRBV5-1 to TRBJ2-7; D may match TRBD1 or TRBD2 (5 bases each). The CDR3 extends over 16 amino acids. Trimming removed 4 bases at V and 3 bases at J, with 20 bases between. Germline CDR1 reads SGHRS; CDR2 reads YFSETQ. This CDR3 reads CASSKERVRGGYEQYF. In DNA, the CDR3 is TGCGCCAGCAGCAAAGAGAGGGTGCGTGGGGGCTACGAGCAGTACTTC.

The chain employs TRBV19 and TRBJ1-5; TRBD1 matches at 7 bases. The germline gives CDR1 LNHDA, CDR2 SQIVND (reference sequence). The junction had 4 bases not matched to a gene; V was cut back by 4 bases and J by 4 bases. The CDR3 extends over 14 amino acids. The CDR3 here is CASSRTGTNQPQHF. CDR3 bases: TGTGCCAGTAGTAGGACAGGAACAAATCAGCCCCAGCATTTT.

This clone was observed once. The genes are TRBV27 and TRBJ2-3, with TRBD1 identical over 8 bases. In germline, CDR1 is MNHEY, CDR2 SMNVEV (reference sequence). This CDR3 has 17 residues. V lost 5 bases to trimming and J lost 6 bases; unmatched junction nucleotides: 16. Written as DNA, the CDR3 is TGTGCCAGCAGTATAACCCACCCAGGGGGCGCGGGGGATACGCAGTATTTT. Translating gives CASSITHPGGAGDTQYF.

The V call is TRBV7-9, the J call TRBJ1-5, with D possibly being TRBD1 (6 bases). This CDR3 spans 14 amino acids. V was clipped by 2 bases and J by 6 bases, with 11 bases between them. Germline V gene sequence: CDR1 SEHNR, CDR2 FQNEAQ (reference sequence). The CDR3 region is CASSLTGSSQPQHF. The CDR3 DNA sequence: TGTGCCAGCAGCTTAACAGGGTCTAGTCAGCCCCAGCATTTT.

The chain is built from TRBV19 and TRBJ2-1, with 10 bases matching TRBD2. The CDR3 spans 18 residues. Germline CDR1 reads LNHDA; CDR2 reads SQIVND (reference sequence). V dropped 7 bases and J dropped 0; count of bases not matched to a gene: 12. The CDR3 DNA sequence: TGTGCCAGTAATGGGGAAGCGGGAGGGTCGGGCTCCTACAATGAGCAGTTCTTC. Its translation: CASNGEAGGSGSYNEQFF. Combining the CDR3 with reference TRBV19 and TRBJ2-1 gives the whole variable domain DGGITQSPKYLFRKEGQNVTLSCEQNLNHDAMYWYRQDPGQGLRLIYYSQIVNDFQKGDIAEGYSVSREKKESFPLTVTSAQKNPTAFYLCASNGEAGGSGSYNEQFFGPGTRLTVL.

Here the CDR3 reads CASITGRLPLHF. CDR3 in DNA: TGTGCCAGCATTACAGGGCGGTTGCCCCTCCACTTT. The rearrangement joins TRBV6-1 to TRBJ1-6; tentatively, D is TRBD1 (6 bases). Germline V gene data show CDR1 as MNHNS and CDR2 as SASEGT. This CDR3 comprises 12 residues. Trimming stripped 7 bases from V and 13 bases from J, with 14 bases between.

The J gene is TRBJ2-7, the V gene TRBV27; 7 bases fit TRBD1. The CDR3 contains 15 residues. Germline trimming cut 3 bases from V and 2 bases from J; bases unmatched to any gene: 7. In germline, CDR1 is MNHEY, CDR2 SMNVEV (reference sequence). The CDR3 loop reads CASSFLTGLTYEQYF. For the CDR3, the DNA is TGTGCCAGCAGTTTTCTGACAGGGCTAACCTACGAGCAGTACTTC.

This clone was observed a single time. The V gene is TRBV5-1, the J gene TRBJ2-1, with D maybe TRBD2 (6 bases). The germline CDR1 and CDR2 sequences are SGHRS and YFSETQ. V shed 2 bases and J shed 4 bases, with 10 bases lying between them. There are 14 residues in the CDR3. The CDR3 loop reads CASSFGGEYNEQFF. In DNA form, the CDR3 reads TGCGCCAGCAGCTTCGGGGGAGAATACAATGAGCAGTTCTTC. The whole variable domain, filled in from reference TRBV5-1 and TRBJ2-1, reads KAGVTQTPRYLIKTRGQQVTLSCSPISGHRSVSWYQQTPGQGLQFLFEYFSETQRNKGNFPGRFSGRQFSNSRSEMNVSTLELGDSALYLCASSFGGEYNEQFFGPGTRLTVL.